This record covers a single T cell receptor (beta chain). CDR1 and CDR2 from the germline V gene are SGHTA and FQGNSA. V lost 4 bases to trimming and J lost 3 bases; unmatched junction nucleotides: 11. The CDR3 is made up of 17 amino acids. This record belongs to a study of radiation and T cells in renal cell carcinoma. The wider study: Nephrectomy followed 15 Gy stereotactic body radiation by 4 weeks.

Time point denoted: blood 2 weeks post-SBRT. Noted treatment: 15 Gy SBRT to primary tumor, nephrectomy 4 weeks later. Sequencing was performed with immunoSEQ multiplex PCR; in TCRdb, only in-frame clones are kept and a portion is missing. The sample yields roughly 120,000 clones, 75% to 90% seen once. Sequencing used blood, obtained from a patient whose treatment included radiotherapy and nephrectomy. This sequence joins TRBV7-2 and TRBJ2-2; 7 bases map to TRBD1. The TCR was taken from a woman between 55 and 75 years old with renal cell carcinoma. CDR3 in amino acids: CASSSNRDSGYTGELFF. CDR3 nucleotides: TGTGCCAGCAGCTCGAACCGGGACAGTGGATACACCGGGGAGCTGTTTTTT.